These 26 T cell receptor beta chains originate from one sample sequenced in a study of blood T cell repertoires in COVID-19. TCRdb's table, derived via immunoSEQ multiplex PCR, lists solely in-frame clones and lacks some. The table shows a few hundred thousand clones, with about 85% occurring only once. Source material: PBMCs or T cells enriched from blood (not recorded which). The source of these receptors is a man in his forties who had recovered from COVID-19.

V and J are TRBV11-2 and TRBJ2-2; TRBD2 matches at 10 bases. J gave up 4 bases and V 7 bases, and 6 bases lay outside the gene matches. Germline CDR1 reads SGHAT; CDR2 reads FQNNGV. There are 15 residues in the CDR3. The CDR3 is CASTPSGRGTGELFF. CDR3 DNA sequence: TGTGCCAGCACCCCCAGCGGGAGGGGCACCGGGGAGCTGTTTTTT.

The chain is built from TRBV14 and TRBJ2-2; D unclear. There are 15 residues in the CDR3. Trimming removed 4 bases at V and 1 base at J, with 10 bases between. Germline V CDR1 and CDR2: SGHDN, FVKESK. In DNA, the CDR3 is TGTGCCAGCAGCCGGCAGACTGGGAACACCGGGGAGCTGTTTTTT. This translates into CASSRQTGNTGELFF.

The J gene is TRBJ1-6, the V gene TRBV6-1; 10 bases are shared with TRBD1. Germline CDR1 and CDR2: MNHNS and SASEGT. The CDR3 extends over 16 amino acids. The V segment lost 4 bases and the J segment 5 bases; nucleotides outside the gene matches: 5. The DNA of the CDR3 is TGTGCCAGCAGTGGGGACAGGGGAATTAATAATTCACCCCTCCACTTT. Translated, it gives CASSGDRGINNSPLHF.

V usage is TRBV19 and J usage is TRBJ1-2; possible D gene TRBD1, 6 bases. Trimming removed 6 bases at V and 4 bases at J, with 12 bases between. Germline V gene lookup returns CDR1 LNHDA and CDR2 SQIVND (reference sequence). The CDR3 extends over 13 amino acids. As DNA, the CDR3 is TGTGCCAGTAGACAGGGTATGTTCTATGGCTACACCTTC. This gives the protein CASRQGMFYGYTF.

The chain links TRBV4-1 to TRBJ2-3, with D possibly being TRBD2 (5 bases). Between the trimmed V and J ends, which lost 1 base and 4 bases, there was a span of 15 bases. Germline-derived CDR1 and CDR2 are MGHRA and YSYEKL. This CDR3 is built from 16 residues. CDR3 in amino acids: CASSQVSRESADTQYF. Here the CDR3 DNA reads TGCGCCAGCAGCCAAGTTTCCCGGGAAAGTGCAGATACGCAGTATTTT.

V is TRBV19 and J is TRBJ2-7; 7 bases match TRBD1. CDR1 is LNHDA and CDR2 is SQIVND in the germline V gene (reference sequence). This CDR3 spans 13 amino acids. With V trimmed by 5 bases and J by 5 bases, 6 bases remained unmatched. This chain's CDR3 is CASSQGTEDEQYF. CDR3 in DNA: TGTGCCAGTAGTCAGGGGACAGAAGACGAGCAGTACTTC.

The V and J genes are TRBV4-1 and TRBJ1-6; weak D call: TRBD1 (5 bases). Trimming removed 4 bases from V and 8 bases from J, with 12 bases in between. The CDR3 length is 14 residues. Germline V gene sequence: CDR1 MGHRA, CDR2 YSYEKL. CDR3 sequence (DNA): TGCGCCAGCAGCCTCTCCGAAGGGGATTCACCCCTCCACTTT. Translation: CASSLSEGDSPLHF.

The chain joins TRBV10-2 to TRBJ2-1; 9 nucleotides line up with TRBD2. Germline loops: CDR1 WSHSY, CDR2 SAAADI. This CDR3 comprises 13 residues. V gave up 3 bases and J gave up 9 bases; unmatched junction bases: 3. This CDR3 reads CASSDAGGIEQFF. The CDR3 region has the DNA TGCGCCAGCAGTGATGCGGGGGGGATTGAGCAGTTCTTC.

The gene calls are TRBV7-9 and TRBJ1-2, with D maybe TRBD1 (5 bases). The CDR3 has 13 residues. Germline V CDR1 and CDR2: SEHNR, FQNEAQ (reference sequence). V lost 3 bases and J 3 bases, leaving 8 bases between the germline ends. The CDR3 coding sequence is TGTGCCAGCAGCTTTCCCAGGGACTATGGCTACACCTTC. Encoded protein: CASSFPRDYGYTF.

The rearrangement links TRBV18 to TRBJ1-2; TRBD1 is a possible D gene (6 bases). Germline assignment: CDR1 KGHSH and CDR2 LQKENI. The CDR3 loop spans 14 amino acids. The ends were cut back, 2 bases at V and 2 bases at J, with 9 bases in the middle. CDR3 in amino acids: CASSPGRGNYGYTF. The CDR3 DNA is TGTGCCAGCTCACCAGGCAGGGGCAACTATGGCTACACCTTC.

The chain has TRBV12-5 and TRBJ2-5; 11 nucleotides agree with TRBD2. This CDR3 region has 17 residues. Unmatched junction bases numbered 8, after V lost 0 bases and J lost 5 bases. Germline V gene lookup returns CDR1 LGHNT and CDR2 FRNRAP. The CDR3 sequence: CASGLVFTSGSRETQYF. Here the CDR3 DNA reads TGTGCTAGTGGTTTGGTATTCACTAGCGGGAGTAGGGAGACCCAGTACTTC.

The table lists this clone with a count of one. This chain connects TRBV30 to TRBJ2-7; TRBD1 matches at 7 bases. Looked up from germline, CDR1 is GTSNPN and CDR2 is SVGIG (reference sequence). Trimming took 2 bases from V and 3 from J; bases not matched to a gene: 4. CDR3 length: 13 residues. CDR3 bases: TGTGCCTGGAGTCCACGACAGGGCTACGAGCAGTACTTC. Translation gives CAWSPRQGYEQYF.

This clone was detected only once. The chain has TRBV18 and TRBJ2-2; D possibly corresponds to TRBD1 (6 bases). The CDR3 is 14 amino acids. Germline V lookup: CDR1 KGHSH, CDR2 LQKENI. V was shortened by 8 bases and J by 4 bases, with 14 bases between the two germline ends. CDR3 amino acids: CASTWDTLTGELFF. In nucleotides, the CDR3 is TGTGCCAGCACTTGGGACACCCTCACCGGGGAGCTGTTTTTT.

This clone was counted a single time. The rearrangement links TRBV7-9 to TRBJ2-7, with no clear D. The CDR3 has 13 amino acids. Germline values: CDR1 SEHNR, CDR2 FQNEAQ (reference sequence). The V end was cut by 6 bases, the J end by 3 bases, with 12 bases between. CDR3 loop: CASRDGQNYEQYF. In nucleotides, the CDR3 is TGTGCCAGCAGAGATGGCCAAAACTACGAGCAGTACTTC.

The chain has TRBV7-9 and TRBJ1-1, with D hard to call. Germline V lookup: CDR1 SEHNR, CDR2 FQNEAQ (reference sequence). Trimming pared 3 bases from V and 5 bases from J, leaving 4 bases between. CDR3 length equals 11 residues. CDR3 protein: CASSLRTEAFF. In nucleotides, the CDR3 is TGTGCCAGCAGCTTGAGGACTGAAGCTTTCTTT. The whole variable domain, remainder taken from reference TRBV7-9 and TRBJ1-1, is DTGVSQNPRHKITKRGQNVTFRCDPISEHNRLYWYRQTLGQGPEFLTYFQNEAQLEKSRLLSDRFSAERPKGSFSTLEIQRTEQGDSAMYLCASSLRTEAFFGQGTRLTVV.

The rearrangement uses TRBV19 and TRBJ1-4; D is perhaps TRBD1 (6 bases). V gave up 7 bases and J gave up 8 bases, with 14 bases separating them. Germline values: CDR1 LNHDA, CDR2 SQIVND (reference sequence). The CDR3 is made up of 13 amino acids. As DNA, the CDR3 is TGTGCCAGTACGGGGCAGGGGCCCGAAAAACTGTTTTTT. It encodes CASTGQGPEKLFF.

V and J are TRBV5-1 and TRBJ1-1; 9 bases line up with TRBD1. V lost 2 bases to trimming and J lost 0 bases; unmatched junction nucleotides: 5. Per germline, CDR1 SGHRS and CDR2 YFSETQ. The CDR3 runs to 16 residues. The CDR3: CASSFTGTGMNTEAFF. The CDR3 DNA is TGCGCCAGCAGCTTTACCGGGACAGGGATGAACACTGAAGCTTTCTTT.

This chain links TRBV24-1 with TRBJ1-1; a weak D match, TRBD1 (5 bases). CDR3 length: 14 residues. Trimming removed 4 bases at V and 1 base at J, with 9 bases between. Germline V gene sequence: CDR1 KGHDR, CDR2 SFDVKD. CDR3 loop: CATSDWGENTEAFF. CDR3 in DNA: TGTGCCACCAGTGACTGGGGGGAGAACACTGAAGCTTTCTTT.

The rearrangement links TRBV3-1 (or the pseudogene TRBV3-2) to TRBJ2-1, with 14 bases fitting TRBD2. The CDR3 consists of 16 residues. The trim removed 4 bases at V and 6 bases at J, leaving 5 bases unmatched. Germline V gene sequence: CDR1 LGHDT, CDR2 YNNKEL (reference sequence). In DNA, the CDR3 is TGTGCCAGCAGCCGGACTAGCGGGAGGTTTGGCAATGAGCAGTTCTTC. Its translation: CASSRTSGRFGNEQFF.

V gene TRBV3-1 (or the pseudogene TRBV3-2) combines with J gene TRBJ2-3; 8 positions agree with TRBD1. Germline V CDR1 and CDR2: LGHDT, YNNKEL (reference sequence). The CDR3 extends over 13 amino acids. With 4 bases clipped from V and 4 bases from J, the junction kept 1 base outside the gene matches. CDR3 region: CASSLQGADTQYF. The CDR3 DNA reads TGTGCCAGCAGCCTACAGGGGGCAGATACGCAGTATTTT.

In its sample, this clone was seen once. The chain links TRBV7-3 to TRBJ2-3, with D unresolved. V was cut by 1 base and J by 2 bases, with 13 bases left in between. In germline, CDR1 is SGHTA, CDR2 FQGTGA. The CDR3 loop spans 16 amino acids. CDR3 in amino acids: CASSLINLVPTDTQYF. CDR3 bases: TGTGCCAGCAGCTTAATTAATCTCGTCCCCACAGATACGCAGTATTTT.

The chain recombines TRBV10-3 with TRBJ2-7, with TRBD2 matching 14 bases. With V trimmed by 0 bases and J by 6 bases, 4 bases remained unmatched. The CDR3 extends over 16 amino acids. Germline V gives CDR1 ENHRY, CDR2 SYGVKD. The CDR3 DNA is TGTGCCATCAGTGAGTCGGGACTAGCGGGAGCTGTCGAGCAGTACTTC. Its translation: CAISESGLAGAVEQYF.

This chain uses TRBV19 with TRBJ2-3, with 14 bases lining up with TRBD2. There are 16 residues in the CDR3. Germline V gives CDR1 LNHDA, CDR2 SQIVND (reference sequence). Trimming removed 5 bases from V and 3 bases from J; junction bases left unmatched: 4. CDR3 coding DNA: TGTGCCAGTAGTCCCGGGACTAGCGGGAGAACAGATACGCAGTATTTT. The encoded protein is CASSPGTSGRTDTQYF. Full variable domain (rest looked up from reference TRBV19 and TRBJ2-3): DGGITQSPKYLFRKEGQNVTLSCEQNLNHDAMYWYRQDPGQGLRLIYYSQIVNDFQKGDIAEGYSVSREKKESFPLTVTSAQKNPTAFYLCASSPGTSGRTDTQYFGPGTRLTVL.

The chain uses TRBV12-5 and TRBJ2-7; TRBD2 matches 11 bases. The CDR3 has 15 residues. The V gene end was trimmed by 5 bases and the J gene end by 5 bases; junction bases not matched to a gene: 8. CDR1 LGHNT and CDR2 FRNRAP come from the germline V gene. CDR3 in amino acids: CASGAKLAGVDEQYF. The CDR3 DNA reads as TGTGCTAGTGGTGCAAAACTAGCGGGAGTCGACGAGCAGTACTTC.

The gene calls are TRBV29-1 and TRBJ2-3; weak D call: TRBD2 (5 bases). Looked up from germline, CDR1 is SQVTM and CDR2 is ANQGSEA. The CDR3 is made up of 12 amino acids. V was shortened by 8 bases and J by 2 bases, with 11 bases between the two germline ends. The CDR3 bases are TGCAGCTTTAGCGAGAACACAGATACGCAGTATTTT. Translating it yields CSFSENTDTQYF.

J is TRBJ2-2 and V is TRBV11-3; D perhaps matches TRBD2 (5 bases). CDR3 length: 17 residues. The germline gives CDR1 SGHNT, CDR2 YENEEA. Trimming removed 0 bases from V and 4 bases from J, with 15 bases in between. As DNA, the CDR3 is TGTGCCAGCAGCTTAGACGTGGGGAGATGGAGCACCGGGGAGCTGTTTTTT. Protein product: CASSLDVGRWSTGELFF. Drawing the rest from reference TRBV11-3 and TRBJ2-2, the complete variable domain is EAGVVQSPRYKIIEKKQPVAFWCNPISGHNTLYWYLQNLGQGPELLIRYENEEAVDDSQLPKDRFSAERLKGVDSTLKIQPAELGDSAVYLCASSLDVGRWSTGELFFGEGSRLTVL.